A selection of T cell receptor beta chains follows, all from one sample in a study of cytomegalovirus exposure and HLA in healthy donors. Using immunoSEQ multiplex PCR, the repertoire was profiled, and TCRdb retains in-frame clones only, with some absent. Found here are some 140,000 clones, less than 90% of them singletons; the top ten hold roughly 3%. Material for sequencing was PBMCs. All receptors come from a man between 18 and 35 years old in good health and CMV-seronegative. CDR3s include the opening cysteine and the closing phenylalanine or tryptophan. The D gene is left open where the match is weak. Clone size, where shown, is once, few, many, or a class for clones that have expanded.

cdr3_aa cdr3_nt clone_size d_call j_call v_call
CASSQAPGGTSEQYF TGCGCCAGCAGCCAAGCACCCGGGGGAACGTCCGAGCAGTACTTC - - TRBJ2-7 TRBV4-1
CASSLSGTGSLDTQYF TGTGCCAGCAGTCTATCCGGGACAGGGTCGTTGGATACGCAGTATTTT once TRBD1 TRBJ2-3 TRBV27
CAWSHLRDRYNEQFF TGTGCCTGGAGTCATCTTAGGGACAGATACAATGAGCAGTTCTTC - TRBD1 TRBJ2-1 TRBV30
CAWSSSGSSTDTQYF TGTGCCTGGAGTTCTAGCGGGAGTAGCACAGATACGCAGTATTTT - TRBD2 TRBJ2-3 TRBV30
CASSPPGTGRYEQYF TGTGCCAGCAGCCCCCCGGGGACAGGGCGCTACGAGCAGTACTTC - TRBD1 TRBJ2-7 TRBV7-2
CASSPYQTGHTEAFF TGTGCCAGCAGCCCCTACCAGACAGGGCACACTGAAGCTTTCTTT - TRBD1 TRBJ1-1 TRBV5-6
CASSLFSGFNYGYTF TGTGCCAGCAGCTTGTTTTCAGGGTTTAACTATGGCTACACCTTC many - TRBJ1-2 TRBV5-4
CASSHPGLAQETQYF TGTGCCAGCAGTCATCCGGGACTAGCTCAAGAGACCCAGTACTTC - TRBD2 TRBJ2-5 TRBV6-6
CASGWGEGGWQPQHF TGTGCCAGCGGTTGGGGGGAGGGTGGTTGGCAGCCCCAGCATTTT - - TRBJ1-5 TRBV28
CASSRGMNTEAFF TGTGCCAGCAGTAGGGGTATGAACACTGAAGCTTTCTTT - - TRBJ1-1 TRBV27
CATRDSGGPKAKNIQYF TGTGCCACCAGGGATAGCGGGGGCCCCAAAGCCAAAAACATTCAGTACTTC - TRBD2 TRBJ2-4 TRBV15
CASSLALLRGRYGYTF TGTGCCAGCAGCTTAGCTCTCCTCAGGGGGCGATATGGCTACACCTTC once TRBD1 TRBJ1-2 TRBV7-2
CASSERQGDGETQYF TGCGCCAGCAGTGAGCGGCAGGGCGATGGGGAGACCCAGTACTTC - - TRBJ2-5 TRBV10-2
CASSEIGNQPQHF TGTGCCAGCAGTGAAATCGGTAATCAGCCCCAGCATTTT - - TRBJ1-5 TRBV6-1
CAISEQDRPTGAFF TGTGCCATCAGTGAACAGGACAGGCCGACGGGAGCTTTCTTT - TRBD1 TRBJ1-1 TRBV10-3
CATSSGTGREQYF TGTGCCACCAGCAGTGGGACAGGCCGAGAGCAGTACTTC - TRBD1 TRBJ2-7 TRBV15
CASSVIWGGYGYTF TGCGCCAGCAGTGTTATTTGGGGCGGCTATGGCTACACCTTC - - TRBJ1-2 TRBV10-2
CASSGTGTGWIDTQYF TGTGCCAGCTCAGGAACCGGGACAGGGTGGATAGATACGCAGTATTTT - TRBD1 TRBJ2-3 TRBV18
CASRKTRGSQETQYF TGTGCCAGCAGAAAAACCAGGGGGTCCCAAGAGACCCAGTACTTC - TRBD1 TRBJ2-5 TRBV27
CASSSGGGGIESPLHF TGTGCCAGCAGCTCTGGGGGTGGCGGGATCGAATCACCCCTCCACTTT few - TRBJ1-6 TRBV5-4
CASSELGTIYGYTF TGTGCCAGCAGTGAATTGGGGACAATCTATGGCTACACCTTC - - TRBJ1-2 TRBV25-1
CASSLSGQGATGELFF TGCGCCAGCAGCTTGTCCGGACAGGGGGCGACCGGGGAGCTGTTTTTT few TRBD1 TRBJ2-2 TRBV5-1
CASSPRKFLDSPQGQETQYF TGCGCCAGCAGCCCGCGAAAGTTTCTGGACAGTCCTCAGGGCCAAGAGACCCAGTACTTC - - TRBJ2-5 TRBV4-1
CSVEQNRDNSPFLGRPNTEAFF TGCAGCGTCGAACAAAACCGGGACAACTCCCCCTTTTTGGGCCGCCCGAACACTGAAGCTTTCTTT - - TRBJ1-1 TRBV29-1
CASSQVVIGVNTEAFF TGCGCCAGCAGCCAAGTAGTGATAGGAGTGAACACTGAAGCTTTCTTT - - TRBJ1-1 TRBV4-1
CASGLETGGFNEKLFF TGTGCTAGTGGTTTGGAAACAGGGGGATTTAATGAAAAACTGTTTTTT - TRBD1 TRBJ1-4 TRBV12-5
CASSITSGNRDTQYF TGTGCCAGCAGCATTACTAGCGGGAATAGAGATACGCAGTATTTT - TRBD2 TRBJ2-3 TRBV5-6
CASSYQQGAYEQYF TGTGCCAGCAGCTACCAACAGGGGGCCTACGAGCAGTACTTC - TRBD1 TRBJ2-7 TRBV11-2
CASGPGQGDTEAFF TGTGCTAGTGGTCCCGGACAGGGGGACACTGAAGCTTTCTTT - TRBD1 TRBJ1-1 TRBV12-5
CASSLRSGGLQETQYF TGCGCCAGCAGCTTGCGGAGCGGGGGGCTGCAAGAGACCCAGTACTTC - TRBD2 TRBJ2-5 TRBV5-1
CASRQGMGEKLFF TGTGCCAGCAGGCAGGGAATGGGTGAAAAACTGTTTTTT - - TRBJ1-4 TRBV6-1
CAISDTNRIGTEAFF TGTGCCATCAGTGATACAAACAGGATTGGCACTGAAGCTTTCTTT once - TRBJ1-1 TRBV10-3
CASSGGTSGVVFF TGCGCCAGCAGCGGAGGGACTAGCGGGGTGGTATTCTTC - TRBD2 TRBJ2-1 TRBV5-1
CASSPDRDYNTGELFF TGTGCCAGCAGTCCTGACCGGGACTACAACACCGGGGAGCTGTTTTTT many TRBD2 TRBJ2-2 TRBV6-6
CASSLRREQETQYF TGTGCCAGCAGCTTACGGAGGGAACAAGAGACCCAGTACTTC - - TRBJ2-5 TRBV7-8
CASSPSPGQGIYEQYF TGCGCCAGCAGCCCGAGTCCTGGACAGGGGATCTACGAGCAGTACTTC - TRBD1 TRBJ2-7 TRBV4-1
CASSARGSLGNEQFF TGTGCCAGCAGCGCCCGAGGGAGTCTGGGCAATGAGCAGTTCTTC - - TRBJ2-1 TRBV9
CASSLGSQFEAFF TGTGCCAGCAGCTTAGGGAGCCAGTTTGAAGCTTTCTTT - - TRBJ1-1 TRBV7-6
CASTGQGTYEQYF TGTGCCAGCACGGGACAGGGCACCTACGAGCAGTACTTC - TRBD1 TRBJ2-7 TRBV6-6
CASSQVRGGPDGYTF TGCGCCAGCAGCCAAGTCCGGGGAGGGCCGGATGGCTACACCTTC - - TRBJ1-2 TRBV4-1
CASSLGQLYTEAFF TGTGCCAGCAGCTTAGGACAGCTGTACACTGAAGCTTTCTTT - - TRBJ1-1 TRBV13
CASSSLGHGQETQYF TGCGCCAGCAGCTCCCTCGGACACGGCCAAGAGACCCAGTACTTC - - TRBJ2-5 TRBV5-1
CASSWSREQYF TGTGCCAGCAGTTGGAGCCGGGAGCAGTACTTC - - TRBJ2-7 TRBV6-5
CASSITGLGANVLTF TGTGCCAGCAGTATCACAGGGTTAGGGGCCAACGTCCTGACTTTC - - TRBJ2-6 TRBV7-9
CASSLISEAYGYTF TGCGCCAGCAGCCTAATTTCCGAGGCCTATGGCTACACCTTC - - TRBJ1-2 TRBV5-1
CASSARQAPNTGELFF TGCGCCAGCAGCGCCAGGCAGGCTCCGAACACCGGGGAGCTGTTTTTT - - TRBJ2-2 TRBV10-1
CASTTTSGRADTDTQYF TGTGCCAGCACCACTACTAGCGGGAGGGCCGACACAGATACGCAGTATTTT - TRBD2 TRBJ2-3 TRBV9
CASSFGRGPYEQYF TGTGCCAGCAGTTTTGGCAGGGGACCCTACGAGCAGTACTTC few - TRBJ2-7 TRBV28
CASSLNPGTSGRDEQYF TGTGCCAGCAGCTTAAACCCCGGGACTAGCGGGAGGGACGAGCAGTACTTC - TRBD2 TRBJ2-7 TRBV11-2
CASRTGALTGELFF TGTGCCAGCCGGACAGGGGCCCTCACCGGGGAGCTGTTTTTT - TRBD1 TRBJ2-2 TRBV28
CASTWGGSYGYTF TGTGCCAGCACCTGGGGGGGAAGCTATGGCTACACCTTC - - TRBJ1-2 TRBV5-6
CASSPPGGQPQHF TGTGCCAGCAGTCCCCCGGGGGGTCAGCCCCAGCATTTT once - TRBJ1-5 TRBV28